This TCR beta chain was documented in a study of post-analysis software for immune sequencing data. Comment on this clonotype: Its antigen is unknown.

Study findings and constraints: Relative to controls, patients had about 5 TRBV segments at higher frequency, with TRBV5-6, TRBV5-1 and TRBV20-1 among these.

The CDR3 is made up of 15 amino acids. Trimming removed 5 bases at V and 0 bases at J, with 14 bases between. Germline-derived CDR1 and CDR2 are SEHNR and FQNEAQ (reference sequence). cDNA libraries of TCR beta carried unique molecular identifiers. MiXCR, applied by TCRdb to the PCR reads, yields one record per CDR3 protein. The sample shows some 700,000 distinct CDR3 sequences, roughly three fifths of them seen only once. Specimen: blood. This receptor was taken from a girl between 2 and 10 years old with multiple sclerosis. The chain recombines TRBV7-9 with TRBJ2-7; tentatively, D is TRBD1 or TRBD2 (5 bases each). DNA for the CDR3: TGTGCCAGCAGCCCCCCCGGGGCCGACTCCTACGAGCAGTACTTC. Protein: CASSPPGADSYEQYF. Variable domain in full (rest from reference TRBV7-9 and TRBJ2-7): DTGVSQNPRHKITKRGQNVTFRCDPISEHNRLYWYRQTLGQGPEFLTYFQNEAQLEKSRLLSDRFSAERPKGSFSTLEIQRTEQGDSAMYLCASSPPGADSYEQYFGPGTRLTVT.